The sequence of this T cell receptor (beta chain) was determined in a study of T cell changes during pregnancy in multiple sclerosis. The assay was immunoSEQ multiplex PCR, and TCRdb's table has in-frame clones only and misses some. The table shows tens of thousands of clones, with about 93% occurring only once. Germline-derived CDR1 and CDR2 are SGHVS and FQNEAQ. This CDR3 comprises 14 residues. V lost 5 bases to trimming and J lost 2 bases, with 10 bases between them. The chain employs TRBV7-8 and TRBJ1-3; D remains ambiguous. The clonotype was recovered from a female donor with multiple sclerosis, enrolled in a pregnancy study. The sample in question was CD4+ T cells from peripheral blood mononuclear cells, obtained in the third trimester of pregnancy. CDR3 sequence: CASSPRAAGNTIYF. In DNA, the CDR3 is TGTGCCAGCAGCCCACGCGCGGCTGGAAACACCATATATTTT.